The source of this T cell receptor beta chain is a study of identical twins. MiXCR was run by TCRdb on the 5' RACE reads, yielding one entry per CDR3 protein. The sample lists 700,000 or so distinct CDR3 sequences, 21% occurring once. Regarding the study as a whole: With monozygotic twins, out-of-frame TCR alpha sharing exceeded what models estimated. Weaker excess sharing between twins was seen in beta out-of-frame sequences.

Note on this clonotype: Antigen unknown.

The same data also contributed to another study, on T cells expressing NK-cell markers. That source notes: Just one sequenced donor of eight was HCMV-seronegative, while seven were seropositive.

Input material: PBMCs. The TCR was taken from a woman younger than 30 in good health.

The DNA of the CDR3 is TGCAGTGCTAAGGAGGCCTACGAGCAGTACTTC. This gives the protein CSAKEAYEQYF. The chain carries TRBV20-1 and TRBJ2-7; possibly TRBD2 for D (5 bases). From germline, CDR1 is DFQATT and CDR2 SNEGSKA (reference sequence). V was cut by 4 bases and J by 2 bases, with 6 bases left in between. CDR3 length: 11 residues.